This T cell receptor (beta chain) was captured by sequencing in a study of T cells after yellow fever vaccination. Only a few counts were recorded for this clonotype. TCRdb reprocessed the 5' RACE reads via MiXCR and lists one record per CDR3 protein. The sample lists 90,000 to 150,000 distinct CDR3 sequences; 7.2% were seen once. The CDR3 consists of 13 residues. Deletions cut 3 bases from V and 11 bases from J, with 14 bases between. This specimen consisted of CD4+ T cells sorted from PBMCs, obtained more than 40 days after the first yellow fever vaccination. The receptor comes from a man between 18 and 29 years old who received the YFV17D yellow fever vaccine. J is TRBJ1-5 and V is TRBV12-3 or TRBV12-4; no definite D call. CDR3 protein: CASSFQARVTQHF. The CDR3 coding sequence is TGTGCCAGCAGTTTTCAAGCCCGGGTGACCCAGCATTTT.